The sequence of this T cell receptor beta chain was determined in a study of T cells after yellow fever vaccination. Overall study results and limits: Primary-vaccination clones mostly resurfaced post-booster (96% CD4, more than 80% CD8). A small share of clonotypes appeared in both CD4 and CD8 compartments.

This clonotype was found many times. Its antigen remains unidentified. The authors made TCR cDNA by 5'RACE template switching, adding a universal primer site and UMIs. TCRdb fed the 5' RACE reads into MiXCR, producing one record per CDR3 protein. The data hold under 150,000 distinct CDR3 sequences, with 7.7% observed a single time. This CDR3 comprises 15 residues. The V end lost 0 bases, the J end lost 8 bases, and 17 bases lay between the germline ends. Germline-derived CDR1 and CDR2 are SGHDT and YYEEEE. The sequence derives from a man between 25 and 39 years old who received the YFV17D yellow fever vaccine. The rearrangement uses TRBV5-6 and TRBJ1-1; tentative D call: TRBD1 (5 bases). The material sequenced was CD4+ T cells sorted from PBMCs, taken 5 days after the yellow fever booster vaccination. The CDR3 reads CASSLDWAARGEAFF. CDR3 sequence (DNA): TGTGCCAGCAGCTTGGATTGGGCAGCGAGGGGAGAAGCTTTCTTT.